This TCR beta chain is from a study of shared clonotypes between healthy human individuals. Overall study context: Each donor's CD8 memory used one plate, CD8 naive two, each CD4 subset three. General study results and limits: Memory subsets generally showed lower estimated richness than naive subsets.

Genomic DNA from each subset was divided evenly over several immunoSEQ plates. Some clones are missing from TCRdb's copy, which holds only in-frame ones; the method was immunoSEQ multiplex PCR. In the table there are 1.4 million to 1.5 million clones, roughly 95% of which are singletons. Details on this clone: Its antigen is not known.

The sequence derives from a man aged 30 to 39 in good health. The specimen was naive CD4+ T cells sorted from blood. Subset described: CD45RA+ positively selected.

The CDR3 DNA sequence: TGTGCCAGCAGTCCCAGGGTCATGGCTCACTACGAGCAGTACTTC. This encodes CASSPRVMAHYEQYF. This chain uses TRBV27 with TRBJ2-7, with a tentative D call TRBD1 (5 bases). Per the germline V gene, CDR1 is MNHEY and CDR2 is SMNVEV (reference sequence). V lost 5 bases to trimming and J lost 3 bases, with 17 bases between them. This CDR3 is built from 15 residues.